The 20 T cell receptor beta chains below were found in one sample sequenced in a study of circulating CD8 cells and anti-PD-1 response in melanoma. Each library started from around 14 ng of total RNA using the QIAseq Immune Repertoire TCR panel. One entry per CDR3 protein, called by TCRdb with MiXCR from the reads. The sample records about 900 distinct CDR3 sequences, 9.4% being singletons. Live CD3+CD8+TCRalphabeta+ cells were sorted into four subsets by PD-1 and/or TIGIT. The material was CD8+ T cells from PBMCs, obtained at baseline or after one month of anti-PD-1 therapy (not recorded which). The source of these receptors is a human donor with melanoma.

About this clonotype itself: An end of the junction does not agree with germline; a read error may underlie this. V gene TRBV7-2 combines with J gene TRBJ2-3, with 12 bases matching TRBD2. The CDR3 consists of 15 residues. In germline, CDR1 is SGHTA, CDR2 FQGNSA. The CDR3 spells CASSLTPSGRDTRYF. The CDR3 bases are TGTGCCAGCAGCTTAACCCCTAGCGGGAGGGATACGCGGTATTTT.

This clonotype is labeled as medium-sized (0.01 to 0.1%). V and J are TRBV27 and TRBJ2-7; 11 nucleotides match TRBD2. Germline CDR1 reads MNHEY; CDR2 reads SMNVEV (reference sequence). Unmatched junction bases numbered 5, after V lost 6 bases and J lost 4 bases. The CDR3 covers 14 residues. The CDR3 DNA follows: TGTGCCAGCAGGAATAGCGGGGGGGGTTACGAGCAGTACTTC. Translation: CASRNSGGGYEQYF.

This clonotype counts as medium-sized. This is likely a read error, given that the CDR3 carries no conserved phenylalanine or tryptophan at its end. CDR3 DNA sequence: TGTGCTAGTGGTACCGACTTGTTCTACGAGCAGTACTAC. This sequence encodes CASGTDLFYEQYY. This chain joins TRBV12-5 and TRBJ2-7; no definite D call. The length of the CDR3 is 13 residues. The V gene's germline CDR1 is LGHNT and CDR2 FRNRAP. V lost 5 bases, J lost 3 bases, and 11 bases lay in between.

This clonotype is medium-sized (0.01 to 0.1%) within its sample. The V call is TRBV28, the J call TRBJ2-7, with 8 bases aligning to TRBD1. The V gene end was trimmed by 3 bases and the J gene end by 5 bases; junction bases not matched to a gene: 12. The CDR3 runs to 16 residues. Germline loops: CDR1 MDHEN, CDR2 SYDVKM. The CDR3 region is CASSFYGQGGFHEQYF. The CDR3 DNA sequence: TGTGCCAGCAGTTTCTACGGACAGGGAGGTTTCCACGAGCAGTACTTC.

In its sample, this clonotype is medium-sized (0.01 to 0.1%). The chain has TRBV19 and TRBJ1-1; no definite D call. CDR1 LNHDA and CDR2 SQIVND come from the germline V gene (reference sequence). The CDR3 consists of 15 residues. With 5 bases removed from V and 1 base from J, the gap between germline ends came to 14 bases. CDR3 residues: CASSGRRPTNTEAFF. The CDR3 DNA follows: TGTGCCAGTAGTGGGAGGCGTCCCACGAACACTGAAGCTTTCTTT. Supplemented by reference TRBV19 and TRBJ1-1, the full variable domain reads DGGITQSPKYLFRKEGQNVTLSCEQNLNHDAMYWYRQDPGQGLRLIYYSQIVNDFQKGDIAEGYSVSREKKESFPLTVTSAQKNPTAFYLCASSGRRPTNTEAFFGQGTRLTVV.

About this clonotype itself: Possible read error: a much larger clone is one base away. The DNA of the CDR3 is TGCAGTGCTAAGGGAACCTTTGGCTACGAGCAGTACTTC. As protein: CSAKGTFGYEQYF. The gene calls are TRBV20-1 and TRBJ2-7, with D unresolved. Germline V gene lookup returns CDR1 DFQATT and CDR2 SNEGSKA (reference sequence). The V gene lost 4 bases and the J gene lost 3 bases, with 13 bases spanning the gap. This CDR3 has 13 amino acids.

As concerns this clonotype: This may be a read error, as it is one base from a much larger clone. In DNA, the CDR3 is TGTGCCAGCAGCTTTTACGACGGTAATGAGCAGTCCTTC. Its translation: CASSFYDGNEQSF. The chain employs TRBV7-2 and TRBJ2-1; D gene unclear. Germline lookup yields CDR1 SGHTA and CDR2 FQGNSA. The CDR3 is 13 amino acids. Together with reference TRBV7-2 and TRBJ2-1, the CDR3 gives the full variable domain: GAGVSQSPSNKVTEKGKDVELRCDPISGHTALYWYRQSLGQGLEFLIYFQGNSAPDKSGLPSDRFSAERTGGSVSTLTIQRTQQEDSAVYLCASSFYDGNEQSFGPGTRLTVL.

This clonotype rates as medium-sized. The chain has TRBV2 and TRBJ2-2; maybe TRBD1 (6 bases). V shed 6 bases and J shed 9 bases, with 17 bases lying between them. Germline CDR1 is SNHLY and CDR2 is FYNNEI. The CDR3 runs 14 residues. CDR3 bases: TGTGCCAGCAGCGAAACCTGGGACATCCGGGAGCTGTTTTTT. This sequence encodes CASSETWDIRELFF.

The rearrangement uses TRBV12-3 or TRBV12-4 and TRBJ2-4, with a possible D match to TRBD1 (5 bases). CDR3 length: 12 amino acids. The CDR3 nucleotides read TGTGTCAGGAGTTTAGGGGTTCACATTCAGTACTTC. Protein: CVRSLGVHIQYF.

By share, this clonotype ranks as medium-sized. V gene TRBV19 combines with J gene TRBJ1-5; 8 nucleotides match TRBD1. Germline CDR1 and CDR2: LNHDA and SQIVND (reference sequence). The CDR3 sequence is 16 residues long. Trimming took 5 bases from V and 0 from J; bases not matched to a gene: 6. The CDR3 region is CASSGTGVRSNQPQHF. DNA for the CDR3: TGTGCCAGTAGTGGGACAGGAGTTCGTAGCAATCAGCCCCAGCATTTT.

This clonotype is judged medium-sized. The rearrangement uses TRBV12-5 and TRBJ2-5; D not certain. The V gene's germline CDR1 is LGHNT and CDR2 FRNRAP. The CDR3 is 14 residues long. Trimming stripped 6 bases from V and 1 base from J, with 12 bases between. CDR3 DNA: TGTGCTAGTGGCTCCGAGTGGACCCAAGAGACCCAGTACTTC. Translating gives CASGSEWTQETQYF.

By its share, this clonotype is medium-sized. The V call is TRBV5-6, the J call TRBJ2-5; the D gene is possibly TRBD1 (6 bases). The V gene lost 5 bases and the J gene lost 0 bases, with 14 bases spanning the gap. Germline V gene data show CDR1 as SGHDT and CDR2 as YYEEEE. The CDR3 sequence is 15 residues long. The CDR3 is CASSVDGGYQETQYF. The CDR3 DNA reads TGTGCCAGCAGTGTAGATGGGGGCTACCAAGAGACCCAGTACTTC.

By share, this clonotype ranks as medium-sized (0.01 to 0.1%). The gene calls are TRBV7-3 and TRBJ2-2; no clear D gene. This CDR3 has 13 amino acids. Germline lookup yields CDR1 SGHTA and CDR2 FQGTGA. The ends were cut back, 6 bases at V and 1 base at J, with 6 bases in the middle. The CDR3 DNA sequence: TGTGCCAGCAGTCTGGGGAACACCGGGGAGCTGTTTTTT. Translated: CASSLGNTGELFF.

By share, this clonotype ranks as medium-sized (0.01 to 0.1%). The chain combines TRBV27 with TRBJ2-7, with 7 bases fitting TRBD2. V dropped 6 bases and J dropped 0; count of bases not matched to a gene: 8. The germline gives CDR1 MNHEY, CDR2 SMNVEV (reference sequence). The CDR3 is made up of 15 amino acids. The CDR3 DNA follows: TGTGCCAGCAGCCATGACTGGGGGGGCTCCTACGAGCAGTACTTC. Translated, it gives CASSHDWGGSYEQYF.

By its share, this clonotype is medium-sized. The chain joins TRBV19 to TRBJ1-2; D possibly corresponds to TRBD1 (5 bases). Trimming took 3 bases from V and 6 from J, leaving 14 bases between them. This CDR3 spans 14 amino acids. CDR1 is LNHDA, CDR2 SQIVND, per germline (reference sequence). CDR3: CASSMMGPWDGYTF. The CDR3, as DNA: TGTGCCAGTAGTATGATGGGACCCTGGGATGGCTACACCTTC.

In its sample, this clonotype ranks as medium-sized. The chain uses TRBV19 and TRBJ2-1; 7 bases line up with TRBD2. Germline CDR1 is LNHDA and CDR2 is SQIVND (reference sequence). The ends lost 10 bases at V and 7 bases at J; junction bases unmatched: 4. CDR3 length: 11 amino acids. For the CDR3, the DNA is TGTGCCACTTCACTAGCGAATGAGCAGTTCTTC. This gives the protein CATSLANEQFF.

This rearrangement joins TRBV29-1 to TRBJ2-3, with D perhaps TRBD2 (7 bases). V was clipped by 7 bases and J by 1 base, with 12 bases between them. The CDR3 is 13 amino acids. Germline V gene lookup returns CDR1 SQVTM and CDR2 ANQGSEA. CDR3 loop: CSGGGEGTDTQYF. Written as DNA, the CDR3 is TGCAGCGGAGGGGGGGAAGGCACAGATACGCAGTATTTT.

This clonotype is labeled medium-sized. The chain links TRBV29-1 to TRBJ2-7; 10 nucleotides align to TRBD1. Trimming at V came to 0 bases and at J to 5 bases, leaving 7 bases not matched to a gene. The CDR3 is 15 amino acids. In germline, CDR1 is SQVTM, CDR2 ANQGSEA. The CDR3 DNA reads as TGCAGCGTTGAAGAGCCGGGACAGGGGCCCCACGAGCAGTACTTC. Translating gives CSVEEPGQGPHEQYF.

By frequency in the sample, this clonotype is large (0.1 to 1%). The chain recombines TRBV25-1 with TRBJ2-1, with D perhaps matching TRBD2 (5 bases). Germline lookup yields CDR1 MGHDK and CDR2 SYGVNS. The ends were cut back, 7 bases at V and 6 bases at J, with 7 bases in the middle. The CDR3 contains 11 residues. Written as DNA, the CDR3 is TGTGCCAGCAACGGAGGCAATGAGCAGTTCTTC. Translated, it gives CASNGGNEQFF.

The V and J genes are TRBV28 and TRBJ2-7, with 10 bases matching TRBD1. Trimming at V came to 5 bases and at J to 4 bases, leaving 2 bases not matched to a gene. CDR1 is MDHEN and CDR2 is SYDVKM in the germline V gene. The CDR3 consists of 13 residues. The CDR3 loop reads CASSRQGAYEQYF. The CDR3 coding sequence is TGTGCCAGCAGTAGACAGGGGGCATACGAGCAGTACTTC.